This paragraph reports one TCR beta chain. The CDR3 has 14 residues. V trimming: 3 bases; J trimming: 7 bases; junction bases outside the gene matches: 8. From germline, CDR1 is SGHNT and CDR2 YYREEE (reference sequence). The method was immunoSEQ multiplex PCR; TCRdb's version includes in-frame clones alone and lacks a portion of them. Found here are 200,000 to 300,000 clones, approximately 86% of them singletons; the top ten hold around 2.9%. The data stem from a study of blood T cell repertoires in COVID-19. Study overall: Nucleic acid was either cDNA or gDNA, and it came from T cells, B-cell-depleted T cells, or PBMCs.

The chain joins TRBV5-4 to TRBJ2-7, with 9 bases aligning to TRBD1. This sequence originates from a woman aged 30 to 39 who had recovered from COVID-19. Sequencing was carried out using peripheral blood. The CDR3, as DNA: TGTGCCAGCAGCTCGTGGGGACAGGGCCGAGAGCAGTACTTC. Translated: CASSSWGQGREQYF.